The 26 T cell receptor beta chains below were found in one sample sequenced in a study of T cell therapy after organ transplantation. Their antigen targets remain unknown. TCRdb's table, derived via immunoSEQ multiplex PCR, lists solely in-frame clones and lacks some. The table records 44,000 or so clones, approximately 94% of them present only once. Sequences were derived from CD8+ T cells from blood, sampled before autologous CMV-specific T cell therapy. These receptors came from a human patient who had received a solid organ transplant and had CMV disease.

J is TRBJ2-1 and V is TRBV9; the match to TRBD2 covers 7 bases. The germline V gene has CDR1 SGDLS and CDR2 YYNGEE. The CDR3 has 16 amino acids. V was pared by 4 bases and J by 2 bases, with 9 bases of the junction left unmatched. CDR3 in DNA: TGTGCCAGCAGCCCCGACCTGGGGACTACCTACAATGAGCAGTTCTTC. Translated: CASSPDLGTTYNEQFF.

The chain uses TRBV6-6 and TRBJ2-5; the D is unclear. The DNA matches TRBJ2-7 better at its end, which makes the J call doubtful. CDR3 size: 13 residues. Germline-derived CDR1 and CDR2 are MNHNY and SVGAGI (reference sequence). Written as DNA, the CDR3 is TGTGCCAGCAGTTACGGATCGGGCTACGAGCAGTACTTC. This translates into CASSYGSGYEQYF.

The V and J genes are TRBV18 and TRBJ2-2; D could derive from TRBD1 or TRBD2 (5 bases each). Germline values: CDR1 KGHSH, CDR2 LQKENI. V lost 0 bases and J 6 bases, leaving 5 bases between the germline ends. This CDR3 contains 13 residues. CDR3 amino acids: CASSPPGAGELFF. As DNA, the CDR3 is TGTGCCAGCTCACCACCGGGGGCCGGGGAGCTGTTTTTT.

This chain uses TRBV23-1 with TRBJ2-7; TRBD1 or TRBD2 may be the D gene (5 bases each). TRBV23-1 is annotated as an ORF whose role is uncertain. The CDR3 runs 17 residues. With 2 bases removed from V and 3 bases from J, the gap between germline ends came to 20 bases. CDR3 bases: TGCGCCAGCAGTCAACACCCGGTGGGACCCTCAAACTACGAGCAGTACTTC. Translation: CASSQHPVGPSNYEQYF.

DNA for the CDR3: TGCAGCGCCGAGCGTGGTGGCTACACCTTC. It yields the protein CSAERGGYTF. This chain connects TRBV29-1 to TRBJ1-2, with D hard to call. The CDR3 consists of 10 residues. Germline V gene data show CDR1 as SQVTM and CDR2 as ANQGSEA. Trimming left V 7 bases short and J 7 bases short, with 10 bases between. Full variable domain (remainder filled in from reference TRBV29-1 and TRBJ1-2): SAVISQKPSRDICQRGTSLTIQCQVDSQVTMMFWYRQQPGQSLTLIATANQGSEATYESGFVIDKFPISRPNLTFSTLTVSNMSPEDSSIYLCSAERGGYTFGSGTRLTVV.

This clone came up once. The chain combines TRBV7-9 with TRBJ1-2; perhaps TRBD1 as D (5 bases). The CDR3 is made up of 13 amino acids. Germline CDR1 and CDR2: SEHNR and FQNEAQ (reference sequence). Trimming took 7 bases from V and 6 from J, leaving 15 bases between them. As DNA, the CDR3 is TGTGCCAGCATACGCCCAGAGGGGAATGGCTACACCTTC. Translated: CASIRPEGNGYTF.

The J gene is TRBJ1-5, the V gene TRBV19, with no clear D. This CDR3 has 15 residues. In germline, CDR1 is LNHDA, CDR2 SQIVND (reference sequence). Trimming stripped 3 bases from V and 2 bases from J, with 11 bases between. Written as DNA, the CDR3 is TGTGCCAGTAGTATTCCACATCGGGGCAATCAGCCCCAGCATTTT. This encodes CASSIPHRGNQPQHF.

The rearrangement joins TRBV11-2 to TRBJ2-1, with D maybe TRBD1 (5 bases). Trimming took off 0 bases at V and 10 bases at J, with 7 bases between the two ends. The CDR3 extends over 12 amino acids. Germline CDR1 is SGHAT and CDR2 is FQNNGV. This CDR3 reads CASSLEAGEQFF. CDR3 sequence (DNA): TGTGCCAGCAGCTTAGAAGCAGGGGAGCAGTTCTTC.

The chain joins TRBV6-1 to TRBJ1-5; unclear D gene. The CDR3 is made up of 15 amino acids. Germline V gene data show CDR1 as MNHNS and CDR2 as SASEGT. The V and J ends lost 3 bases and 0 bases respectively, with 9 bases between them. In DNA form, the CDR3 reads TGTGCCAGCAGTGAGAGGAATTATAGCAATCAGCCCCAGCATTTT. Residues: CASSERNYSNQPQHF.

This clone was seen once. The chain employs TRBV7-9 and TRBJ2-1; the D gene could be TRBD1 or TRBD2 (5 bases each). The CDR3 extends over 15 amino acids. CDR1 is SEHNR and CDR2 is FQNEAQ in the germline V gene (reference sequence). V lost 5 bases, J lost 3 bases, and 14 bases lay in between. In DNA form, the CDR3 reads TGTGCCAGCAGCCCGGGGACCAGTAACTACAATGAGCAGTTCTTC. It codes for CASSPGTSNYNEQFF.

CDR3 DNA sequence: TGCGCCAGCAGCCAAGATCGACAGGTCTACGAGCAGTACTTC. Translated: CASSQDRQVYEQYF. This chain connects TRBV4-1 to TRBJ2-7; tentatively, D is TRBD1 (6 bases). The CDR3 runs to 14 residues. Per germline, CDR1 MGHRA and CDR2 YSYEKL. Deletions cut 0 bases from V and 3 bases from J, with 9 bases between.

V is TRBV7-9 and J is TRBJ1-1; possible D gene TRBD1, 6 bases. This CDR3 has 16 amino acids. Trimming removed 6 bases at V and 5 bases at J, with 22 bases between. Germline V gene data show CDR1 as SEHNR and CDR2 as FQNEAQ (reference sequence). The CDR3 sequence is CASSPTGTTKRTEAFF. The CDR3 bases are TGTGCCAGCAGTCCAACCGGGACAACTAAAAGGACTGAAGCTTTCTTT.

The table lists this clone with a count of one. The gene calls are TRBV4-2 and TRBJ1-2; no firm D call. The CDR3 totals 14 residues. V lost 3 bases and J 4 bases, leaving 12 bases between the germline ends. Germline V lookup: CDR1 LGHNA, CDR2 YNFKEQ. The CDR3 protein is CASSQDGESYGYTF. The CDR3, as DNA: TGTGCCAGCAGCCAGGACGGCGAAAGCTATGGCTACACCTTC.

V is TRBV6-5 and J is TRBJ1-1, with a tentative D call TRBD1 (5 bases). V was trimmed by 6 bases and J by 7 bases, leaving 15 bases between them. The CDR3 contains 13 residues. Germline V gene lookup returns CDR1 MNHEY and CDR2 SVGAGI. CDR3 nucleotides: TGTGCCAGCAGGCGAACAACGGGGGTTGAAGCTTTCTTT. This translates into CASRRTTGVEAFF.

V is TRBV4-2 and J is TRBJ1-4; D remains ambiguous. The germline V and J ends were trimmed by 0 bases and 3 bases, with 11 bases remaining between them. This CDR3 has 16 amino acids. The V gene's germline CDR1 is LGHNA and CDR2 YNFKEQ. CDR3 region: CASSQELGPPNEKLFF. As DNA, the CDR3 is TGTGCCAGCAGCCAAGAGTTAGGGCCTCCTAATGAAAAACTGTTTTTT.

This sequence joins TRBV5-5 and TRBJ2-3, with 12 bases fitting TRBD2. The CDR3 totals 16 residues. With 4 bases clipped from V and 3 bases from J, the junction kept 6 bases outside the gene matches. Germline V CDR1 and CDR2: SGHKS, YYEKEE (reference sequence). Written as DNA, the CDR3 is TGTGCCAGCAGCCCGCTAGCGGGAGGGGTGACAGATACGCAGTATTTT. Translating gives CASSPLAGGVTDTQYF.

The chain carries TRBV29-1 and TRBJ1-2; D not certain. The ends were cut back, 2 bases at V and 8 bases at J, with 12 bases in the middle. CDR3 length: 12 amino acids. Germline-derived CDR1 and CDR2 are SQVTM and ANQGSEA. For the CDR3, the DNA is TGCAGCGTTGAATCCGGCCTGGGGGGCTACACCTTC. It codes for CSVESGLGGYTF.

The chain combines TRBV5-1 with TRBJ2-1; D is perhaps TRBD1 (6 bases). The CDR3 contains 14 residues. Germline values: CDR1 SGHRS, CDR2 YFSETQ. V lost 3 bases and J lost 7, with 14 bases in between. Here the CDR3 DNA reads TGCGCCAGCAGCTCCCTCTCTAGGGGGAATGAGCAGTTCTTC. Encoded protein: CASSSLSRGNEQFF.

V usage is TRBV19 and J usage is TRBJ2-2; D is possibly TRBD1 (6 bases). This CDR3 spans 15 amino acids. Germline V gene data show CDR1 as LNHDA and CDR2 as SQIVND (reference sequence). Trimming removed 7 bases at V and 5 bases at J, with 17 bases between. This chain's CDR3 is CASTDMDSYTGELFF. The CDR3 region has the DNA TGTGCCAGTACCGACATGGACAGTTATACCGGGGAGCTGTTTTTT.

V and J are TRBV6-1 and TRBJ1-3, with D maybe TRBD1 (5 bases). Germline V lookup: CDR1 MNHNS, CDR2 SASEGT. V was clipped by 6 bases and J by 4 bases, with 13 bases between them. The CDR3 consists of 14 residues. CDR3 amino acids: CASSDDRWGNTIYF. In DNA, the CDR3 is TGTGCCAGCAGCGACGACAGATGGGGAAACACCATATATTTT.

V usage is TRBV30 and J usage is TRBJ2-3; 8 bases fit TRBD2. CDR3 length: 15 amino acids. The J segment lost 2 bases and the V segment lost 3 bases, leaving 7 bases of the junction unmatched. CDR1 is GTSNPN, CDR2 SVGIG, per germline (reference sequence). The CDR3 DNA reads as TGTGCCTGGAGCGACTTAGCGGGGTCCACAGATACGCAGTATTTT. Amino acid sequence: CAWSDLAGSTDTQYF.

The rearrangement links TRBV4-1 to TRBJ2-7, with 11 bases that match TRBD1. Germline-derived CDR1 and CDR2 are MGHRA and YSYEKL. This CDR3 is 16 amino acids long. With V trimmed by 4 bases and J by 3 bases, 8 bases remained unmatched. For the CDR3, the DNA is TGCGCCAGCAGCCCCAACACCGGGACAGGGGGCTACGAGCAGTACTTC. Its translation is CASSPNTGTGGYEQYF.

CDR3 sequence (DNA): TGCAGCGTTGATCTCCAGGGGGGAGAGACCCAGTACTTC. Its protein is CSVDLQGGETQYF. The J gene is TRBJ2-5, the V gene TRBV29-1, with D tentatively TRBD1 (7 bases). The CDR3 contains 13 residues. With 3 bases removed from V and 4 bases from J, the gap between germline ends came to 12 bases. The germline V gene has CDR1 SQVTM and CDR2 ANQGSEA.

The CDR3 spells CASSVDPDLGGVDTEAFF. The CDR3 DNA reads as TGTGCCAGCAGCGTAGACCCGGACCTAGGAGGGGTCGACACTGAAGCTTTCTTT. The J gene is TRBJ1-1, the V gene TRBV9, with D maybe TRBD1 (5 bases). V was shortened by 0 bases and J by 3 bases, with 21 bases between the two germline ends. Looked up from germline, CDR1 is SGDLS and CDR2 is YYNGEE. CDR3 length: 18 residues.

The chain links TRBV6-5 to TRBJ2-7; weak D call: TRBD2 (5 bases). CDR1 is MNHEY and CDR2 is SVGAGI in the germline V gene. This CDR3 region has 13 residues. The V end lost 4 bases, the J end lost 1 base, and 8 bases lay between the germline ends. The CDR3: CASSFGESYEQYF. DNA for the CDR3: TGTGCCAGCAGTTTTGGGGAGTCCTACGAGCAGTACTTC.

This rearrangement joins TRBV6-5 to TRBJ2-3; 7 positions agree with TRBD1. The J segment lost 4 bases and the V segment lost 4 bases, leaving 5 bases of the junction unmatched. The CDR3 runs to 14 residues. The V gene's germline CDR1 is MNHEY and CDR2 SVGAGI. The CDR3 coding sequence is TGTGCCAGCAGTTCACGACAGGGTGCAGATACGCAGTATTTT. The encoded protein is CASSSRQGADTQYF.